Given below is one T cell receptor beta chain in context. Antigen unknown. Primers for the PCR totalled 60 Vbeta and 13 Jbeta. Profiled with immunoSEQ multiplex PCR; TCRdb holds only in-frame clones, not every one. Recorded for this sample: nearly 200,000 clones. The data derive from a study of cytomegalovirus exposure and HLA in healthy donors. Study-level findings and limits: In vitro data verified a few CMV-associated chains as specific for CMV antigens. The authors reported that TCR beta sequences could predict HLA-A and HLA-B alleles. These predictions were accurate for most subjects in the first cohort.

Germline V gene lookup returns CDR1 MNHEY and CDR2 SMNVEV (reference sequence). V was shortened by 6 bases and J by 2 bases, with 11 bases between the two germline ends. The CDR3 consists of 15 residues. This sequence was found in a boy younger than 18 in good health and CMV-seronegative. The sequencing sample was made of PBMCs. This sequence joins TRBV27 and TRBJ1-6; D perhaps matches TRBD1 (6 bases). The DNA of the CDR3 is TGTGCCAGCAGACCCTGGACAGCCTATAATTCACCCCTCCACTTT. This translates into CASRPWTAYNSPLHF.